The 26 T cell receptor beta chains below all came from one sample that was sequenced in a study of T cells in Graves' hyperthyroidism and ophthalmopathy. Researchers took RNA transcripts and amplified the TCR beta CDR3 regions from them. The TCR CDR3 was amplified in a first-round RT-PCR using the HTBI primer set. One entry per CDR3 protein results from TCRdb running MiXCR on the multiplex PCR reads. The sample lists 700,000 to 850,000 distinct CDR3 sequences, 30% to 40% seen once, with around 30% in the top ten. Input material: blood. The receptors here all came from a middle-aged woman with Graves' hyperthyroidism.

The V and J genes are TRBV6-5 and TRBJ1-2; 9 positions agree with TRBD1. Per germline, CDR1 MNHEY and CDR2 SVGAGI. Trimming cost V 6 bases and J 1 base; bases outside gene matches: 9. The CDR3 loop spans 16 amino acids. The CDR3 DNA reads TGTGCCAGCAGGTCGCCGGGGACAGGGCTTAACTATGGCTACACCTTC. Translation: CASRSPGTGLNYGYTF.

This clonotype was seen more than once but under ten times. The gene calls are TRBV6-2 or TRBV6-3 and TRBJ1-1; no reliable D call. V gave up 8 bases and J gave up 1 base, with 11 bases separating them. The CDR3 totals 13 residues. Per the germline V gene, CDR1 is MNHEY and CDR2 is SVGEGT. The DNA for the CDR3 is TGTGCCAGCTTAGGACGGGCGAACACTGAAGCTTTCTTT. Protein sequence: CASLGRANTEAFF.

Remarks on this clonotype: The conserved final phenylalanine or tryptophan is absent from the CDR3, which likely points to a read error. The rearrangement joins TRBV11-2 to TRBJ1-1; D not certain. Germline lookup yields CDR1 SGHAT and CDR2 FQNNGV. The CDR3 has 14 amino acids. V was clipped by 3 bases and J by 0 bases, with 8 bases between them. Here the CDR3 reads CASSFSLVNTEAFS. CDR3 nucleotides: TGTGCCAGCAGCTTCTCCCTTGTGAACACTGAAGCTTTCTCT.

This clonotype was seen more than once but under ten times. V is TRBV11-3 and J is TRBJ1-1; D is unresolved. The CDR3 extends over 14 amino acids. Trimming pared 5 bases from V and 5 bases from J, leaving 15 bases between. From germline, CDR1 is SGHNT and CDR2 YENEEA. DNA for the CDR3: TGTGCCAGCAGCCACGGTACTCGGGGAACTGAAGCTTTCTTT. It codes for CASSHGTRGTEAFF.

As concerns this clonotype: The CDR3 carries no conserved terminal phenylalanine or tryptophan, so it likely arises from a read error. The gene calls are TRBV5-1 and TRBJ2-2; D is ambiguous. Trimming took off 5 bases at V and 1 base at J, with 3 bases between the two ends. CDR3 length: 12 amino acids. Per the germline V gene, CDR1 is SGHRS and CDR2 is YFSETQ. CDR3 in amino acids: CASRENTGELFL. CDR3 nucleotides: TGCGCCAGCAGGGAGAACACCGGGGAGCTGTTTCTT.

In this sample, this clonotype turned up once. The J gene is TRBJ1-6, the V gene TRBV5-1, with 10 bases matching TRBD1. Germline CDR1 SGHRS, CDR2 YFSETQ. V dropped 4 bases and J dropped 8; count of bases not matched to a gene: 6. The CDR3 has 15 residues. CDR3 protein: CASSLTGTGDSPLHF. CDR3 in DNA: TGCGCCAGCAGCCTGACAGGGACAGGGGATTCACCCCTCCACTTT. Full variable domain (outside the CDR3, taken from reference TRBV5-1 and TRBJ1-6): KAGVTQTPRYLIKTRGQQVTLSCSPISGHRSVSWYQQTPGQGLQFLFEYFSETQRNKGNFPGRFSGRQFSNSRSEMNVSTLELGDSALYLCASSLTGTGDSPLHFGNGTRLTVT.

This clonotype was detected a few times. The chain carries TRBV11-2 and TRBJ2-5; 12 bases match TRBD1. There are 17 residues in the CDR3. Germline CDR1 reads SGHAT; CDR2 reads FQNNGV. Trimming at V came to 4 bases and at J to 4 bases, leaving 10 bases not matched to a gene. The CDR3 spells CASSSGTGGFVRETQYF. Written as DNA, the CDR3 is TGTGCCAGCAGCTCGGGGACAGGGGGCTTTGTTCGAGAGACCCAGTACTTC.

This clonotype has a count of ten or more. The rearrangement joins TRBV7-8 to TRBJ1-5, with 8 nucleotides matching TRBD1. Per the germline V gene, CDR1 is SGHVS and CDR2 is FQNEAQ. The CDR3 has 14 amino acids. The V gene end was trimmed by 10 bases and the J gene end by 0 bases; junction bases not matched to a gene: 5. In DNA, the CDR3 is TGTGCCACTGAACAGGGGGATAGCAATCAGCCCCAGCATTTT. Its protein product is CATEQGDSNQPQHF.

This clonotype appeared many times. No conserved phenylalanine or tryptophan ends this CDR3, so it is likely a read error. Because the CDR3's place on the DNA is in doubt, the DNA is left out and the CDR3 is given as listed by TCRdb. V gene TRBV19 combines with J gene TRBJ1-1; the DNA was not compared with TRBD1, the D call given in the table. Germline V gene sequence: CDR1 LNHDA, CDR2 SQIVND (reference sequence). Ends included, the CDR3 has 13 residues. The CDR3 is CASSPWEQGATEI.

V is TRBV28 and J is TRBJ1-5; D is possibly TRBD1 (5 bases). Trimming cost V 3 bases and J 11 bases, with 20 bases left between them. Germline V gene lookup returns CDR1 MDHEN and CDR2 SYDVKM. The CDR3 consists of 15 residues. Here the CDR3 reads CASSFGGRGEETQHF. The CDR3 DNA sequence: TGTGCCAGCAGTTTCGGCGGGCGGGGGGAAGAGACCCAGCATTTT.

This clonotype showed up many times. This CDR3 reads CASSGSGTHYLQETQYF. The CDR3 region has the DNA TGTGCCAGCAGCGGCTCCGGGACACACTACCTACAAGAGACCCAGTACTTC. The chain is built from TRBV9 and TRBJ2-5; a possible D gene is TRBD1 (6 bases). CDR3 length: 17 residues. Trimming pared 3 bases from V and 2 bases from J, leaving 20 bases between. Germline lookup yields CDR1 SGDLS and CDR2 YYNGEE.

As concerns this clonotype: This may be a read error: a much more frequent sequence differs by one nucleotide. This chain links TRBV12-3 or TRBV12-4 with TRBJ1-1, with TRBD1 matching 7 bases. This CDR3 has 15 residues. The CDR3 coding sequence is TGTGCCAGCAGTCACGATTTAAACGCAGGGGGGAGTGCTTCCTTT. This sequence encodes CASSHDLNAGGSASF.

The V call is TRBV10-3, the J call TRBJ1-1; possibly TRBD1 for D (5 bases). CDR3 length equals 13 residues. Germline V gene sequence: CDR1 ENHRY, CDR2 SYGVKD. The V end was cut by 11 bases, the J end by 3 bases, with 16 bases between. CDR3 loop: CAPGGGRDTEAFF. For the CDR3, the DNA is TGTGCCCCCGGGGGGGGGAGGGACACTGAAGCTTTCTTT.

Of note for this clonotype: The conserved closing phenylalanine or tryptophan is absent in this CDR3, likely reflecting a read error. J is TRBJ2-5 and V is TRBV7-8; 7 bases fit TRBD2. Trimming at V came to 8 bases and at J to 4 bases, leaving 16 bases not matched to a gene. Looked up from germline, CDR1 is SGHVS and CDR2 is FQNEAQ. The CDR3 sequence is 16 residues long. In nucleotides, the CDR3 is TGTGCCAGCTCGGGAGGCCCAAGGGTGGGGGGAGAGACCCAGTACCTC. Its translation is CASSGGPRVGGETQYL.

This clonotype was seen many times. The chain links TRBV7-2 to TRBJ2-7; the D is unclear. V gave up 2 bases and J gave up 3 bases, with 11 bases separating them. The CDR3 contains 14 residues. CDR1 and CDR2 from the germline V gene are SGHTA and FQGNSA. DNA for the CDR3: TGTGCCAGCAGCTTAATTAGCACAGACTACGAGCAGTACTTC. As protein: CASSLISTDYEQYF. Supplemented by reference TRBV7-2 and TRBJ2-7, the full variable domain reads GAGVSQSPSNKVTEKGKDVELRCDPISGHTALYWYRQSLGQGLEFLIYFQGNSAPDKSGLPSDRFSAERTGGSVSTLTIQRTQQEDSAVYLCASSLISTDYEQYFGPGTRLTVT.

The chain uses TRBV19 and TRBJ1-1; D might be TRBD1 (5 bases). Between the trimmed V and J ends, which lost 3 bases and 4 bases, there was a span of 12 bases. Per germline, CDR1 LNHDA and CDR2 SQIVND (reference sequence). The CDR3 has 14 amino acids. The CDR3 coding sequence is TGTGCCAGTAGTATGTTGGCAGGGATCACTGAAGCTTTCTTT. It specifies CASSMLAGITEAFF.

This clonotype was picked up many times. The V gene is TRBV9, the J gene TRBJ2-7; no firm D call. The CDR3 is 13 amino acids. The V gene's germline CDR1 is SGDLS and CDR2 YYNGEE. The V and J ends lost 3 bases and 0 bases respectively, with 7 bases between them. The CDR3 sequence: CASSAGNSYEQYF. In DNA form, the CDR3 reads TGTGCCAGCAGCGCTGGGAACTCCTACGAGCAGTACTTC.

This clonotype was found a few times. The chain has TRBV5-4 and TRBJ1-1; tentative D call: TRBD1 (5 bases). V lost 1 base and J 1 base, leaving 11 bases between the germline ends. Germline values: CDR1 SGHNT, CDR2 YYREEE (reference sequence). There are 15 residues in the CDR3. CDR3 nucleotides: TGTGCCAGCAGCTTGTTCGGACAACAGAACACTGAAGCTTTCTTT. Amino acids: CASSLFGQQNTEAFF.

This clonotype came up many times. DNA for the CDR3: TGTGCCAGCAGCTTCGAACGGGGTCACGAGCAGTACTTC. This codes for CASSFERGHEQYF. The J gene is TRBJ2-7, the V gene TRBV7-2, with D perhaps TRBD2 (5 bases). CDR1 and CDR2 from the germline V gene are SGHTA and FQGNSA. Trimming cost V 3 bases and J 5 bases, with 11 bases left between them. The CDR3 runs to 13 residues.

This chain uses TRBV28 with TRBJ2-5, with 7 bases matching TRBD1. Germline V gives CDR1 MDHEN, CDR2 SYDVKM. Trimming cost V 3 bases and J 0 bases; bases outside gene matches: 7. This CDR3 comprises 16 residues. CDR3 sequence: CASSLTTGEYQETQYF. The CDR3 nucleotides are TGTGCCAGCAGTTTGACTACAGGGGAGTACCAAGAGACCCAGTACTTC.

The table lists this clonotype with many counts. The chain has TRBV25-1 and TRBJ1-4; 7 nucleotides align to TRBD1. Germline V gene data show CDR1 as MGHDK and CDR2 as SYGVNS. The CDR3 has 14 residues. V was pared by 9 bases and J by 6 bases, with 10 bases of the junction left unmatched. The CDR3 spells CASGPRDRHEKLFF. CDR3 DNA: TGTGCCAGTGGTCCCCGGGACAGACATGAAAAACTGTTTTTT.

The chain couples TRBV12-3 or TRBV12-4 to TRBJ1-1, with a possible D match to TRBD1 (6 bases). This CDR3 region has 15 residues. Trimming left V 6 bases short and J 5 bases short, with 19 bases between. The CDR3 region is CASSLTQGSLTEAFF. As DNA, the CDR3 is TGTGCCAGCAGCCTCACACAGGGTAGTTTGACTGAAGCTTTCTTT.

This clonotype has a count of ten or more. The chain combines TRBV2 with TRBJ1-5; D may be TRBD1 (5 bases). Germline V gives CDR1 SNHLY, CDR2 FYNNEI. This CDR3 has 14 amino acids. V lost 4 bases to trimming and J lost 0 bases, with 7 bases between them. In DNA form, the CDR3 reads TGTGCCAGCAGTGGGGGACTTAGCAATCAGCCCCAGCATTTT. This codes for CASSGGLSNQPQHF.

The chain is built from TRBV7-2 and TRBJ2-7; TRBD1 matches at 12 bases. The junction had 16 bases not matched to a gene; V was cut back by 8 bases and J by 5 bases. CDR1 and CDR2 from the germline V gene are SGHTA and FQGNSA. This CDR3 has 17 amino acids. The chain's CDR3 is CASGQWLTGTGGHEQYF. Here the CDR3 DNA reads TGTGCCAGCGGCCAATGGCTCACCGGGACAGGGGGCCACGAGCAGTACTTC.

On this clonotype itself: The junction departs from germline at one end; a sequencing error may be responsible. CDR3 sequence reads: CASSLTGLGGETRYF. The CDR3 bases are TGCGCCAGCAGCTTAACCGGTCTGGGCGGGGAGACCCGGTACTTC. The rearrangement links TRBV5-1 to TRBJ2-5; D is perhaps TRBD2 (6 bases). The CDR3 loop spans 15 amino acids. CDR1 is SGHRS, CDR2 YFSETQ, per germline.

This clonotype was counted at least ten times. The V and J genes are TRBV10-3 and TRBJ2-7, with TRBD2 as a possible D gene (5 bases). The CDR3 covers 14 residues. Germline values: CDR1 ENHRY, CDR2 SYGVKD. Trimming left V 10 bases short and J 3 bases short, with 19 bases between. This chain's CDR3 is CATASIGRDYEQYF. CDR3 DNA: TGTGCCACCGCCTCAATTGGACGGGACTACGAGCAGTACTTC.